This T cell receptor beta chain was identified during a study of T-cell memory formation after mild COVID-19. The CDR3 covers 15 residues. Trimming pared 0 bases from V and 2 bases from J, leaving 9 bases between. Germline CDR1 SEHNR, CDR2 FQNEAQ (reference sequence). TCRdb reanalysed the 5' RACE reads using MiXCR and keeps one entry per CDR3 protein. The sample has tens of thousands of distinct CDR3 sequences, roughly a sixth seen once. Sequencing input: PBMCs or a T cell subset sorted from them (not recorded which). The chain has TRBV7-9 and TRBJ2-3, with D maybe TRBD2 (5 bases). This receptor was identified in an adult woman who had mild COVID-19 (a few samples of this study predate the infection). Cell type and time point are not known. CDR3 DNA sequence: TGTGCCAGCAGCTTAGCGCTACTAGACACAGATACGCAGTATTTT. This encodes CASSLALLDTDTQYF.